This TCR beta chain originates from a study of Ad26.COV2.S vaccination and SARS-CoV-2 variants. Regarding the study as a whole: While placebo recipients had lower spike-specific TCR breadth, vaccine recipients had more. The study found similar non-spike TCR breadth in vaccine and placebo recipients.

Regarding this clone: The antigen remains undetermined.

Sample treatment: around 19 received Ad26.COV2.S at low or high dose, single or two shots; about five received placebo; per-sample allocation not given. Sample collection was performed on day 63 after the first vaccine or placebo injection. What was given as vaccine was an Ad26 vector encoding Wuhan-strain SARS-CoV-2 spike. This CDR3 has 16 amino acids. Trimming pared 0 bases from V and 3 bases from J, leaving 15 bases between. Germline V gives CDR1 SGHRS, CDR2 YFSETQ. Assay used: immunoSEQ multiplex PCR; TCRdb lists only in-frame clones, some missing. The sample shows around 240,000 clones, around nine tenths of them seen only once.

This chain links TRBV5-1 with TRBJ1-1; D unclear. This TCR was sampled from a person aged 18 to 65 who received the Ad26.COV2.S COVID-19 vaccine or a placebo. The specimen comprised peripheral blood, sampled in a trial of Ad26.COV2.S vaccine versus placebo. CDR3 DNA sequence: TGCGCCAGCAGCTTGGGTACTCCTCCAGAGCACACTGAAGCTTTCTTT. It codes for CASSLGTPPEHTEAFF.